This T cell receptor (beta chain) was recorded in a study of blood T cell repertoires in COVID-19. About the study: Acute and convalescent COVID-19 samples came from the United States, Italy and Spain. The analysed material was cDNA or gDNA that came from T cells, B-cell-depleted T cells, or PBMCs.

TCRdb's copy holds only in-frame clones and misses some; the assay was immunoSEQ multiplex PCR. Of approximately 68,000 clones in the sample, 80% to 90% are singletons; the top ten hold approximately 4.7%. The CDR3 has 16 amino acids. Looked up from germline, CDR1 is SGHDT and CDR2 is YYEEEE. With 0 bases removed from V and 0 bases from J, the gap between germline ends came to 12 bases. This TCR was recovered from a man in his fifties or sixties with active COVID-19. The source material was peripheral blood. The rearrangement links TRBV5-6 to TRBJ1-1, with D perhaps matching TRBD1 (6 bases). The CDR3 loop reads CASSLVGAMMNTEAFF. DNA for the CDR3: TGTGCCAGCAGCTTGGTGGGGGCTATGATGAACACTGAAGCTTTCTTT.